The T cell receptor beta chain described here comes from a study of blood T cell repertoires in COVID-19. Across the whole study: Samples came from the United States, Italy and Spain, spanning acute and convalescent COVID-19. From T cells, B-cell-depleted T cells, or PBMCs came the material, which was cDNA or gDNA.

As originally analysed: How many nucleated cells were present was estimated from reference gene primer amplification. Repertoires were generated with immunoSEQ multiplex PCR, while TCRdb's copy carries only in-frame clones and drops some. The V and J calls and clone size were taken over from that table, and D and trimming were inferred from the DNA. In the table there are about 310,000 clones, around 91% of which are singletons. The CDR3 totals 13 residues. The V segment lost 6 bases and the J segment 4 bases; nucleotides outside the gene matches: 3. During active infection, Seattle patients enrolled and were then monitored through disease.

The J gene is TRBJ1-1, the V gene TRBV12-3 or TRBV12-4; 9 bases are a match to TRBD1. The specimen was peripheral blood. This TCR was sampled from a middle-aged woman with COVID-19, enrolled during active disease. CDR3 loop: CASRTGGRTEAFF. CDR3 sequence (DNA): TGTGCCAGCAGGACAGGGGGGCGCACTGAAGCTTTCTTT.